The T cell receptor beta chain under discussion was sequenced for a study of T cells expressing NK-cell markers. This CDR3 comprises 14 residues. Germline CDR1 and CDR2: LNHNV and YYDKDF (reference sequence). TCRdb derives one entry per CDR3 protein from the 5' RACE reads, leaving out DNA. This repertoire comprises 550,000 to 600,000 distinct CDR3 sequences; its ten largest clones make up roughly 3.5%. The TCR sequence derives from a young man in good health. Sequenced: blood T cells: a sorted CD56 or NKG2C T cell subset, CD4+ or CD8+ T cells, or bulk PBMC T cells (not recorded which). The J gene is TRBJ2-7, the V gene TRBV15; TCRdb's D call, TRBD2, is unchecked because there is no DNA. The CDR3 loop is CATSALGGSYEQYF.